This T cell receptor beta chain was obtained from a study of molecular identifiers for immune sequencing clone quantification. In the case of this clonotype: The antigen is not known.

Findings of the study overall: Effector cells kept over 99% of their molecules in clones above 20 RNA copies, while naive cells kept under 1% there.

Preparation of the bulk TCR libraries relied on previously described methods and listed TCR primers. TCRdb ran MiXCR on the PCR reads and lists one entry per CDR3 protein. The top ten clones hold around 0.79% of a sample with about half a million distinct CDR3 sequences, around 23% of them seen once. V lost 0 bases and J lost 2, with 8 bases in between. The CDR3 is 14 residues long. Germline-derived CDR1 and CDR2 are LGHNA and YSLEER. V usage is TRBV4-3 and J usage is TRBJ2-7; D gene uncertain. The sample taken for sequencing was naive CD8+ T cells from blood, with Jurkat cell RNA spiked in. Subset indicated: FACS-sorted CD8+CD4-CCR7+CD45RA+ naive T cells. This receptor was obtained from a human donor in good health. Some libraries in this study had Jurkat cell RNA spiked in. CDR3 protein: CASSQDFSTYEQYF. CDR3 DNA sequence: TGCGCCAGCAGCCAAGATTTCAGTACCTACGAGCAGTACTTC.